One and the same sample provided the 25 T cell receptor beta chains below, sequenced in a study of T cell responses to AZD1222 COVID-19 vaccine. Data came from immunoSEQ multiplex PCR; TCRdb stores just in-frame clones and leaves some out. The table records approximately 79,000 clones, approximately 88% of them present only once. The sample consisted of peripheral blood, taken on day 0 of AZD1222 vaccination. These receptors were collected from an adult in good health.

The CDR3 bases are TGTGCCAGCAGCCAAGATCACCGGGACTTGCAGCATTTT. As protein: CASSQDHRDLQHF. The chain links TRBV3-1 (or the pseudogene TRBV3-2) to TRBJ1-5; perhaps TRBD1 as D (5 bases). The V and J ends lost 0 bases and 13 bases respectively, with 13 bases between them. In germline, CDR1 is LGHDT, CDR2 YNNKEL (reference sequence). The CDR3 consists of 13 residues.

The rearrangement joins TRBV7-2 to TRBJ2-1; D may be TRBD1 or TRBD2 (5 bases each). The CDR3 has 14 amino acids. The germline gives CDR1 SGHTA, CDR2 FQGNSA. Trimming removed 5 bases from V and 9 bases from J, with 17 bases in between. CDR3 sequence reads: CASSITPGPFEQFF. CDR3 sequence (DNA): TGTGCCAGCAGCATCACTCCGGGGCCCTTTGAGCAGTTCTTC.

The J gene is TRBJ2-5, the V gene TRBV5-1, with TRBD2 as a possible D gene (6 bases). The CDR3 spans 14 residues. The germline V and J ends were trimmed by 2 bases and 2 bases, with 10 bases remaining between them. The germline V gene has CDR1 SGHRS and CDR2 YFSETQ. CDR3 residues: CASSLSGLQETQYF. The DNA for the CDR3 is TGCGCCAGCAGCTTAAGCGGGTTGCAAGAGACCCAGTACTTC.

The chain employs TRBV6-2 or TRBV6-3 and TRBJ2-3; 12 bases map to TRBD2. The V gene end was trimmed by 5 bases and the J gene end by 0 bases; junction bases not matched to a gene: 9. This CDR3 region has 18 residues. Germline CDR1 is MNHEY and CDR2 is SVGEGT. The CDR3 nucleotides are TGTGCCAGCAGTATCCCACTAGCGGGAGGACTAAGCACAGATACGCAGTATTTT. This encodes CASSIPLAGGLSTDTQYF.

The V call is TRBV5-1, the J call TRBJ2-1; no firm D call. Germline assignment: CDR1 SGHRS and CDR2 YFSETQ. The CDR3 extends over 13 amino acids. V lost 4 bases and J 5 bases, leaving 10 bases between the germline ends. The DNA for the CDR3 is TGCGCCAGCAGCGGGTTTGCGGACAATGAGCAGTTCTTC. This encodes CASSGFADNEQFF.

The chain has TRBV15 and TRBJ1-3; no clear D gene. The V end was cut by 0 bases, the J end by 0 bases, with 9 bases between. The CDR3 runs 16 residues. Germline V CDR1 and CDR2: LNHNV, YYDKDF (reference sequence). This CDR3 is CATSRDLHNSGNTIYF. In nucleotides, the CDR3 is TGTGCCACCAGCAGAGATTTACACAACTCTGGAAACACCATATATTTT.

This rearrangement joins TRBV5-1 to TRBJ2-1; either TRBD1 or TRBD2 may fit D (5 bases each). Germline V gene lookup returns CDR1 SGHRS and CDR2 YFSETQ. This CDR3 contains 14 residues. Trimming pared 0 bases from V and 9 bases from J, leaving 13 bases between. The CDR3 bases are TGCGCCAGCAGCTTGGAAGGGAGAGGGGCTGAGCAGTTCTTC. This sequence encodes CASSLEGRGAEQFF.

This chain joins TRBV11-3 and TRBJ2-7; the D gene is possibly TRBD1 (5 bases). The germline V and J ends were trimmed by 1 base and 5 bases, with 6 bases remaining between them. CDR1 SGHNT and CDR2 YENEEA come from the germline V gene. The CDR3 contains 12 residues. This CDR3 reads CASSLGGHEQYF. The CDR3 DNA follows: TGTGCCAGCAGCTTAGGGGGCCACGAGCAGTACTTC.

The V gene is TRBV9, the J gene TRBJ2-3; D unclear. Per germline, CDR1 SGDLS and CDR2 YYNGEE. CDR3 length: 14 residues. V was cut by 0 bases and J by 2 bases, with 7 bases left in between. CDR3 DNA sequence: TGTGCCAGCAGCGTAGCCAGAAACACAGATACGCAGTATTTT. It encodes CASSVARNTDTQYF.

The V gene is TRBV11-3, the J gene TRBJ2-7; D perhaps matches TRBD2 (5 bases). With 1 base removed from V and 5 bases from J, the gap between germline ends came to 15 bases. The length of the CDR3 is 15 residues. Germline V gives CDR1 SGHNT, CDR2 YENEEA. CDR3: CASSLGSSGFDEQYF. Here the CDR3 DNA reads TGTGCCAGCAGCTTAGGGTCGTCGGGGTTCGACGAGCAGTACTTC. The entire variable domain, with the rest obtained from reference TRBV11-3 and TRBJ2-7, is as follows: EAGVVQSPRYKIIEKKQPVAFWCNPISGHNTLYWYLQNLGQGPELLIRYENEEAVDDSQLPKDRFSAERLKGVDSTLKIQPAELGDSAVYLCASSLGSSGFDEQYFGPGTRLTVT.

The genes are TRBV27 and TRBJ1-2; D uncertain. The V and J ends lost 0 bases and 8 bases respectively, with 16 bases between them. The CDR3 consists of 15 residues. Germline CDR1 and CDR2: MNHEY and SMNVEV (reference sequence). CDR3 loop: CASSLSEYSRWGYTF. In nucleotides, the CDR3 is TGTGCCAGCAGTTTATCAGAATATTCCAGATGGGGCTACACCTTC.

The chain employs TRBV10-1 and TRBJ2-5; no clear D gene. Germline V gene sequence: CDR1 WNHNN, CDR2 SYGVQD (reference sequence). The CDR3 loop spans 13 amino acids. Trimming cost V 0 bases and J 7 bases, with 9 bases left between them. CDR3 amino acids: CASSESASGTQYF. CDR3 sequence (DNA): TGCGCCAGCAGTGAGTCAGCATCTGGGACCCAGTACTTC.

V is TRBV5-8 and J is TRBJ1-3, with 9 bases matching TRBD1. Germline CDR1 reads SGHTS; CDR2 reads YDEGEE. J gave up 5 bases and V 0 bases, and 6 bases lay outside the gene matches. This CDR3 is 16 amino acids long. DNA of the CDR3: TGTGCCAGCAGCTTGGTTTACAGGGGGCACAGAAACACCATATATTTT. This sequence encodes CASSLVYRGHRNTIYF.

The CDR3 sequence: CASSVETTTGELFF. CDR3 DNA: TGTGCCAGCAGCGTAGAGACCACCACCGGGGAGCTGTTTTTT. The chain recombines TRBV9 with TRBJ2-2; D gene uncertain. Trimming left V 0 bases short and J 4 bases short, with 7 bases between. This CDR3 is built from 14 residues. The germline V gene encodes CDR1 SGDLS and CDR2 YYNGEE. The full variable domain, its missing parts supplied by reference TRBV9 and TRBJ2-2, is DSGVTQTPKHLITATGQRVTLRCSPRSGDLSVYWYQQSLDQGLQFLIQYYNGEERAKGNILERFSAQQFPDLHSELNLSSLELGDSALYFCASSVETTTGELFFGEGSRLTVL.

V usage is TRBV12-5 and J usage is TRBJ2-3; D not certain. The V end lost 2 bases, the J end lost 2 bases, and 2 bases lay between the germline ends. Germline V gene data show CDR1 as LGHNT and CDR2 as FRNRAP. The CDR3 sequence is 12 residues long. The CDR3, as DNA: TGTGCTAGTGGTTTGAACACAGATACGCAGTATTTT. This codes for CASGLNTDTQYF.

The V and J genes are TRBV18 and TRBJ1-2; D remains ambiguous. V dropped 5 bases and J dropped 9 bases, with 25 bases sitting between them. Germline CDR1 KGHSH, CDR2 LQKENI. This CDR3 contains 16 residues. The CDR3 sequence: CASSTGPSPSGESYTF. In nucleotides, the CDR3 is TGTGCCAGCTCAACCGGGCCCTCACCTTCAGGAGAGAGCTACACCTTC. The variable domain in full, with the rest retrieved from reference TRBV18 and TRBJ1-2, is NAGVMQNPRHLVRRRGQEARLRCSPMKGHSHVYWYRQLPEEGLKFMVYLQKENIIDESGMPKERFSAEFPKEGPSILRIQQVVRGDSAAYFCASSTGPSPSGESYTFGSGTRLTVV.

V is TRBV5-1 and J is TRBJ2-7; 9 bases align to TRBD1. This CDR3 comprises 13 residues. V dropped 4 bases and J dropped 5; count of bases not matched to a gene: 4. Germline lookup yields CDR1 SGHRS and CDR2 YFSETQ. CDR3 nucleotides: TGCGCCAGCAGCGCGGGACAGGGTAACGAGCAGTACTTC. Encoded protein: CASSAGQGNEQYF.

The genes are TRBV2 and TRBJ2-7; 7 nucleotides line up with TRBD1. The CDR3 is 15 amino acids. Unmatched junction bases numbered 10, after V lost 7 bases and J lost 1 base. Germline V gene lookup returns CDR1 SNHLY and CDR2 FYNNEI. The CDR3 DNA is TGTGCCAGCACCTGGACAGGTAAAACATCCTACGAGCAGTACTTC. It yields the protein CASTWTGKTSYEQYF.

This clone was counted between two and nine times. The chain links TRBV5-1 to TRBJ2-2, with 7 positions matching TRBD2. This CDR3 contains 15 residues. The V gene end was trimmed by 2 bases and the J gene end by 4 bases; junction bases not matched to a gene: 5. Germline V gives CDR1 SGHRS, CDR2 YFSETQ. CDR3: CASSFQAGSTGELFF. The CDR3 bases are TGCGCCAGCAGCTTCCAAGCGGGGAGCACCGGGGAGCTGTTTTTT.

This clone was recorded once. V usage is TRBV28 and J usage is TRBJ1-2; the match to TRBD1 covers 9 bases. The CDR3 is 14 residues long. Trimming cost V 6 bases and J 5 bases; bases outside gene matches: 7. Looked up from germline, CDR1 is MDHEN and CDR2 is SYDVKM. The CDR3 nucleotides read TGTGCCAGCAGACCGACAGGGGGACGTTATGGCTACACCTTC. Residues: CASRPTGGRYGYTF.

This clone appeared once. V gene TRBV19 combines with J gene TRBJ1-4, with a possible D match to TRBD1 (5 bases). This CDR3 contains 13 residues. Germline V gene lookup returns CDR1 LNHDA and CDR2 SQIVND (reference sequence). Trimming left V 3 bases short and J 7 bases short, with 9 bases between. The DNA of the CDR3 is TGTGCCAGTAGTATCGGGGCAGGTGAAAAACTGTTTTTT. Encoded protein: CASSIGAGEKLFF.

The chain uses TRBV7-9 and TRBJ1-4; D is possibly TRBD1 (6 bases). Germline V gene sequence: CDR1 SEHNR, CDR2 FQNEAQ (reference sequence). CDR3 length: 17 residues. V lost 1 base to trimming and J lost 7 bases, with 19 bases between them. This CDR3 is CASSLGIDRRRGEKLFF. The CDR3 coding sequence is TGTGCCAGCAGCTTAGGGATAGACAGGCGGCGGGGTGAAAAACTGTTTTTT.

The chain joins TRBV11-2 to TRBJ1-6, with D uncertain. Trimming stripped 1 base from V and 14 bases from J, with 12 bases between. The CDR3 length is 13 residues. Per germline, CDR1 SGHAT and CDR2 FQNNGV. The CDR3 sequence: CASSLAEGLTLHF. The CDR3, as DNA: TGTGCCAGCAGCTTAGCCGAAGGGCTTACCCTCCACTTT.

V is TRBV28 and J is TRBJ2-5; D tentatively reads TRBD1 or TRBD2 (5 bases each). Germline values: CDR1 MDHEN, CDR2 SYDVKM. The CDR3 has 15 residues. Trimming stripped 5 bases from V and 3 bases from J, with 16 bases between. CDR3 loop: CASSPRGREKETQYF. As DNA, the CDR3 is TGTGCCAGCAGTCCAAGGGGTAGGGAGAAAGAGACCCAGTACTTC.

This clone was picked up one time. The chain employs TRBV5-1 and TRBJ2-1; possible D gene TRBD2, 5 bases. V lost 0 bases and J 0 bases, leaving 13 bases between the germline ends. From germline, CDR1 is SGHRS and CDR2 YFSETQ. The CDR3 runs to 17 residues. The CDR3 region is CASSLVRTGSSYNEQFF. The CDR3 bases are TGCGCCAGCAGCTTGGTCAGGACTGGGAGCTCCTACAATGAGCAGTTCTTC.